This paragraph reports one T cell receptor (beta chain). Its antigen is still unknown. With autoimmune disease history or systemic immunosuppression, patients were excluded. This record comes from a study of OX40 agonist ivuxolimab in advanced cancers. Study-level background: Subjects had a mean age of 60 years, with a range of roughly 20 to 79; more than 75% were male. Overall study results and limits: Average numbers of expanded clones were greater in CD8+ T cells than in CD4+. At 0.1 to 3.0 mg/kg and by week 6, CD4+ and CD8+ T cells in the blood had expanded clonally.

CDR1 and CDR2 from the germline V gene are SGHDT and YYEEEE. This CDR3 has 16 residues. J was trimmed by 7 bases and V by 2 bases; bases with no gene match: 7. The table came from immunoSEQ multiplex PCR; TCRdb's copy has only in-frame clones and leaves some out. This sample has approximately 52,000 clones; 75% to 85% occur once, and the top ten carry approximately 1.1%. The source is an adult with an advanced solid tumor such as melanoma, head and neck, liver or kidney cancer. The gene calls are TRBV5-6 and TRBJ1-6; TRBD1 aligns across 9 bases. Sequencing was performed on CD4+ or CD8+ T cells sorted from blood, taken in a trial of the OX40 agonist ivuxolimab. This CDR3 reads CASSFGTGPQNSPLHF. The CDR3, as DNA: TGTGCCAGCAGCTTTGGGACAGGGCCACAGAATTCACCCCTCCACTTT.